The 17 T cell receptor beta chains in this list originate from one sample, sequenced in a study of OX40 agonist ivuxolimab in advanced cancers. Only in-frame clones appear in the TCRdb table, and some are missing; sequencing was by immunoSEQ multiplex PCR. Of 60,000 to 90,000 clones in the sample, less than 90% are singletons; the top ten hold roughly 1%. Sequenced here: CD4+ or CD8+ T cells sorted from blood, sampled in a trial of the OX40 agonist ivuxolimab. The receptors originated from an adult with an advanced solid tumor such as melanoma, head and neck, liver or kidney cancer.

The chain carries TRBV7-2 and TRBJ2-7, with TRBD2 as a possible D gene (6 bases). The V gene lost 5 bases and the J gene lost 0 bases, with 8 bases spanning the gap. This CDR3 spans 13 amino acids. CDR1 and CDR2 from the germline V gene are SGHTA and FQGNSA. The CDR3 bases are TGTGCCAGCAGCACGACTAGCTCCTACGAGCAGTACTTC. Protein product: CASSTTSSYEQYF.

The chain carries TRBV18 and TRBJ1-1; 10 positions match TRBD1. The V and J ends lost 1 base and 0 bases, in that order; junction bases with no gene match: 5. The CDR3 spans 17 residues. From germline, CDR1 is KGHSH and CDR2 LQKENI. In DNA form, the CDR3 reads TGTGCCAGCTCACCACTAGGGACAGGGGCAATGAACACTGAAGCTTTCTTT. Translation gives CASSPLGTGAMNTEAFF.

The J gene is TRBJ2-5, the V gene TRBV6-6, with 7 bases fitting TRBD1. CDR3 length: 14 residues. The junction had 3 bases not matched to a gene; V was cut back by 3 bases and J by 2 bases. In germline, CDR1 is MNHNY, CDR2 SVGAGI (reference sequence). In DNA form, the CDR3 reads TGTGCCAGCAGTTATGGGACAGCTCAAGAGACCCAGTACTTC. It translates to CASSYGTAQETQYF.

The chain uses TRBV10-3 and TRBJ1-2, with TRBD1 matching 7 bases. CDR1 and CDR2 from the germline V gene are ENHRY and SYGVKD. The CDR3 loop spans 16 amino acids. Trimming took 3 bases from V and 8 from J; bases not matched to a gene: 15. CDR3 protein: CAISDRSGTEALGYTF. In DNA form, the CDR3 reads TGTGCCATCAGTGACCGATCCGGGACAGAAGCCTTGGGCTACACCTTC.

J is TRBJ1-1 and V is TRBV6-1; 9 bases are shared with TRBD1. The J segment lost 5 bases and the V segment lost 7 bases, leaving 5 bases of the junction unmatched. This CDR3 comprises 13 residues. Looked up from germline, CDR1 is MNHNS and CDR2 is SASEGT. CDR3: CASTGQGRTEAFF. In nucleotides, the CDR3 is TGTGCCAGCACCGGACAGGGGAGGACTGAAGCTTTCTTT.

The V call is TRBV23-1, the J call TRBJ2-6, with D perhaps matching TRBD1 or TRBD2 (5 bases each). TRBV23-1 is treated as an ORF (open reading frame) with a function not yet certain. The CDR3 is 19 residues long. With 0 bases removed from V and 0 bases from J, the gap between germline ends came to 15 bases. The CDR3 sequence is CASSQSFREEGSGANVLTF. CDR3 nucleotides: TGCGCCAGCAGTCAATCATTCAGGGAAGAGGGCTCTGGGGCCAACGTCCTGACTTTC.

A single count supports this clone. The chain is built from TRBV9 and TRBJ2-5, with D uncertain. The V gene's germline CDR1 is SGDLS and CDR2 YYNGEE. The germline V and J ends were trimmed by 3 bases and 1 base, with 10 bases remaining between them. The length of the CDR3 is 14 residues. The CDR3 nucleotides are TGTGCCAGCAGCGCACGGACGGGCCAAGAGACCCAGTACTTC. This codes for CASSARTGQETQYF.

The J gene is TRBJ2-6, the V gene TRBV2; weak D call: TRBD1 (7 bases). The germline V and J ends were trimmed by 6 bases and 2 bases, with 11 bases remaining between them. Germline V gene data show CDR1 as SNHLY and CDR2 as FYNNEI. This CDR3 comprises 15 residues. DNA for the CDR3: TGTGCCAGCAGGGAGGGGGCGACTGGGGCCAACGTCCTGACTTTC. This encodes CASREGATGANVLTF.

The DNA of the CDR3 is TGTGCCAGCAGTCGGGACAGTCGCAATCAGCCCCAGCATTTT. This encodes CASSRDSRNQPQHF. This chain uses TRBV28 with TRBJ1-5; 7 positions match TRBD1. This CDR3 has 14 amino acids. CDR1 and CDR2 (germline): MDHEN, SYDVKM. V shed 5 bases, J shed 2 bases, and the junction held 3 bases outside the gene matches.

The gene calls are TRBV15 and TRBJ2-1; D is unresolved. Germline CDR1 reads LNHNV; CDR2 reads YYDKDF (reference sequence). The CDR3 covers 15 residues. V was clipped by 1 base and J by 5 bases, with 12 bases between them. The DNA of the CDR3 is TGTGCCACCAGCAGAGTGGCACCCGCAGACAATGAGCAGTTCTTC. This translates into CATSRVAPADNEQFF. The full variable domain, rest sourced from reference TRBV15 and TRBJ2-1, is DAMVIQNPRYQVTQFGKPVTLSCSQTLNHNVMYWYQQKSSQAPKLLFHYYDKDFNNEADTPDNFQSRRPNTSFCFLDIRSPGLGDTAMYLCATSRVAPADNEQFFGPGTRLTVL.

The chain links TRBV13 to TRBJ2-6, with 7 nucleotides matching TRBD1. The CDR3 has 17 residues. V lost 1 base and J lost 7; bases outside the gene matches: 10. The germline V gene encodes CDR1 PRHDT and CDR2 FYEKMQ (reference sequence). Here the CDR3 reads CASSLDTGVRRANVLTF. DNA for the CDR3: TGTGCCAGCAGCTTAGACACAGGGGTGAGAAGAGCCAACGTCCTGACTTTC.

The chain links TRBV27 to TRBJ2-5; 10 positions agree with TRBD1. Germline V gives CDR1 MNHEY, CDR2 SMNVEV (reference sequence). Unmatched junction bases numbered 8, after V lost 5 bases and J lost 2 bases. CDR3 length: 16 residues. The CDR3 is CASSPRQGAFQETQYF. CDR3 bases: TGTGCCAGCAGTCCAAGACAGGGGGCTTTTCAAGAGACCCAGTACTTC.

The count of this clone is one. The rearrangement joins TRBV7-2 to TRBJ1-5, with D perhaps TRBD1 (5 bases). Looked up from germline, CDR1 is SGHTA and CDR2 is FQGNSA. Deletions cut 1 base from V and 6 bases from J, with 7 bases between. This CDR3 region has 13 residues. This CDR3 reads CASSLGGGQPQHF. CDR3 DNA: TGTGCCAGCAGCTTAGGTGGGGGTCAGCCCCAGCATTTT.

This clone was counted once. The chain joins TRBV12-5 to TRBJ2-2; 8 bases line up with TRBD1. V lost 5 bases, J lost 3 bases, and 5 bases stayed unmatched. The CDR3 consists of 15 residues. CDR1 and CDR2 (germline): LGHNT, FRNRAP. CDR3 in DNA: TGTGCTAGTGGTACAGGACAGGGAGACACCGGGGAGCTGTTTTTT. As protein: CASGTGQGDTGELFF.

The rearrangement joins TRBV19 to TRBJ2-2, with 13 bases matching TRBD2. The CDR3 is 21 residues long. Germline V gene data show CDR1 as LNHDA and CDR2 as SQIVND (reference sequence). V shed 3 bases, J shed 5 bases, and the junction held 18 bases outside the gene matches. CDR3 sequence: CASSIGIGTSGIKGKTGELFF. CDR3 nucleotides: TGTGCCAGTAGTATTGGGATCGGGACTAGCGGGATAAAGGGGAAAACCGGGGAGCTGTTTTTT. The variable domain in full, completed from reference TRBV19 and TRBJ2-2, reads DGGITQSPKYLFRKEGQNVTLSCEQNLNHDAMYWYRQDPGQGLRLIYYSQIVNDFQKGDIAEGYSVSREKKESFPLTVTSAQKNPTAFYLCASSIGIGTSGIKGKTGELFFGEGSRLTVL.

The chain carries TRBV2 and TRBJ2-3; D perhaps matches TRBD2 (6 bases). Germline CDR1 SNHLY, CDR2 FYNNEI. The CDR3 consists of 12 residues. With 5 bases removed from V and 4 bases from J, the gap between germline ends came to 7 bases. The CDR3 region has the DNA TGTGCCAGCAGTTGGGACTCAGATACGCAGTATTTT. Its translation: CASSWDSDTQYF.

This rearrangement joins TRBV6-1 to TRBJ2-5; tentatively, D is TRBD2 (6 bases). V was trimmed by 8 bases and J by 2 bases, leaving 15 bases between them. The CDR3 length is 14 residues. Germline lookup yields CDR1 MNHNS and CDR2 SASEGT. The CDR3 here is CASLSGGQQETQYF. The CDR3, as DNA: TGTGCCAGCCTCTCAGGAGGGCAGCAAGAGACCCAGTACTTC.